The source of this T cell receptor (beta chain) is a study of blood T cells in healthy people across ages. Through a sample-barcoded 5' primer and a J-beta primer mix, a second PCR was run for about 6 to 12 cycles. TCRdb itself ran the 5' RACE reads through MiXCR, one entry per CDR3 protein. This table holds more than 900,000 distinct CDR3 sequences, around 25% found once. There are a few counts of this clonotype. These data also featured in a second study, about T cells of mothers and their children.

Sequenced sample: blood. The TCR sequence derives from a girl aged 2 to 10 in good health.

The CDR3 sequence: CASTVESIQETQYF. DNA for the CDR3: TGCGCCAGCACCGTGGAATCGATTCAAGAGACCCAGTACTTC. The chain is built from TRBV10-1 and TRBJ2-5; no definite D call. V lost 7 bases, J lost 2 bases, and 14 bases lay in between. The CDR3 covers 14 residues. The V gene's germline CDR1 is WNHNN and CDR2 SYGVQD (reference sequence).